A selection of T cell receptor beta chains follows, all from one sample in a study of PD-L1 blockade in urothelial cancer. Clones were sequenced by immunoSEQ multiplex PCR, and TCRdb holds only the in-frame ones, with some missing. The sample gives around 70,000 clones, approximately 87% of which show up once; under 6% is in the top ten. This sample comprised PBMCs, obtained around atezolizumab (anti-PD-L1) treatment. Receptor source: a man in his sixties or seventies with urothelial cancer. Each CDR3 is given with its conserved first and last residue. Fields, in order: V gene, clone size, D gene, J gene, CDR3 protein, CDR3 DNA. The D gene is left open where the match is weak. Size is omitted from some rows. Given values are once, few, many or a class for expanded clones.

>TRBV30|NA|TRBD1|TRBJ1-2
CAWSNSGTAWKGYTF
TGTGCCTGGAGTAATTCCGGGACAGCGTGGAAGGGCTACACCTTC
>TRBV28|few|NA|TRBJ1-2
CATLLGRAYGYTF
TGTGCCACCCTCCTAGGTCGCGCCTATGGCTACACCTTC
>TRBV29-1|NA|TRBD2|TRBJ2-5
CSVPREGVQETQYF
TGCAGCGTTCCCCGGGAGGGCGTACAAGAGACCCAGTACTTC
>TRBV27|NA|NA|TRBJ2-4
CASRGLTKNIQYF
TGTGCCAGCAGGGGACTGACCAAAAACATTCAGTACTTC
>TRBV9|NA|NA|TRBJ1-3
CASSVQAGNTIYF
TGTGCCAGCAGCGTTCAGGCTGGAAACACCATATATTTT
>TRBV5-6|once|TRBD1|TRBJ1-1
CASSSGQGENTEAFF
TGTGCCAGCAGCTCCGGACAGGGGGAGAACACTGAAGCTTTCTTT
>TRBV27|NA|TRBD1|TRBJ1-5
CASSLMAGQGKGNQPQHF
TGTGCCAGCAGTTTGATGGCGGGACAGGGAAAAGGAAATCAGCCCCAGCATTTT
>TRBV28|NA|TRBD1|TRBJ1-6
CASRRQGNSPLHF
TGTGCCAGCAGACGACAGGGGAACTCACCCCTCCACTTT
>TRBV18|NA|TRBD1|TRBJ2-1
CASSPQGALHNEQFF
TGTGCCAGCTCACCTCAGGGGGCTTTGCACAATGAGCAGTTCTTC
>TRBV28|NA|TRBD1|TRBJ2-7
CASSETGTGHPYEQYF
TGTGCCAGCAGTGAGACCGGGACAGGTCACCCCTACGAGCAGTACTTC
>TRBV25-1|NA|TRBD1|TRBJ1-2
CASSEPGTAIYGYTF
TGTGCCAGCAGTGAACCCGGGACAGCAATCTATGGCTACACCTTC
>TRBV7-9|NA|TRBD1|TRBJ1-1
CASSFLDRSDTEAFF
TGTGCCAGCAGCTTCTTGGACAGGTCCGACACTGAAGCTTTCTTT
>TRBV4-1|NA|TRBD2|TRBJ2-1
CASSRPSGGTLYNEQFF
TGCGCCAGCAGCCGCCCCTCGGGGGGGACACTTTACAATGAGCAGTTCTTC
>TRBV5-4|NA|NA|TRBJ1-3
CASSLPGNSGNTIYF
TGTGCCAGCAGCTTGCCGGGAAACTCTGGAAACACCATATATTTT
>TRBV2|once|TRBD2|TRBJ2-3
CASNPGLAKDTQYF
TGTGCCAGCAATCCGGGACTAGCAAAAGATACGCAGTATTTT
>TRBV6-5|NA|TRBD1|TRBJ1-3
CASSMGQFSGNTIYF
TGTGCCAGCAGCATGGGACAGTTCTCTGGAAACACCATATATTTT
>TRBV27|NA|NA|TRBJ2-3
CASSSTRDRFTDTQYF
TGTGCCAGCAGTTCCACTCGAGATCGTTTCACAGATACGCAGTATTTT
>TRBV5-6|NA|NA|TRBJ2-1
CASNHWGVGGQFF
TGTGCCAGCAATCATTGGGGCGTCGGCGGGCAGTTCTTC
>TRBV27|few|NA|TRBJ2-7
CASGGTHPSQEQYF
TGTGCCAGCGGGGGGACCCACCCCAGTCAGGAGCAGTACTTC
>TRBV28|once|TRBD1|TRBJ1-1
CASTGTVNTEAFF
TGTGCCAGCACCGGGACAGTGAACACTGAAGCTTTCTTT
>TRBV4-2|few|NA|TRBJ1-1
CASSQDLGGTEAFF
TGTGCCAGCAGCCAAGATCTAGGAGGGACTGAAGCTTTCTTT
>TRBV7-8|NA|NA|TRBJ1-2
CASSLGASNYGYTF
TGTGCCAGCAGCTTAGGTGCGTCTAACTATGGCTACACCTTC
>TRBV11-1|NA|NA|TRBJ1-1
CASENRRNTEAFF
TGTGCCAGCGAGAATCGGAGGAACACTGAAGCTTTCTTT
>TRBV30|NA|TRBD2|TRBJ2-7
CACPDGRHSSYEQYF
TGTGCCTGCCCCGACGGGAGGCATTCATCCTACGAGCAGTACTTC
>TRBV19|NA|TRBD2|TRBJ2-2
CASSSIAGGVGELFF
TGTGCCAGTAGTTCTATAGCGGGAGGTGTCGGGGAGCTGTTTTTT